This T cell receptor (beta chain) was identified during a study of shared clonotypes between healthy human individuals. Concerning this clone itself: Its antigen is currently unknown.

CD45RO-negative CD8 cells positively selected for CCR7 made up the naive population, which excluded terminally differentiated effector memory CD45RA+ cells. The donors, all of them Caucasian adults, lived in Nashville, Tennessee. Between the trimmed V and J ends, which lost 3 bases and 1 base, there was a span of 13 bases. CDR3 length: 15 amino acids. The germline V gene has CDR1 SGDLS and CDR2 YYNGEE. Running of the assay took place at deep level. Several immunoSEQ 96-well plates shared each subset's DNA, each plate a replicate. Only in-frame clones appear in the TCRdb table, and some are missing; sequencing was by immunoSEQ multiplex PCR. The sample holds more than 600,000 clones, around 92% seen once. Overall study findings and caveats: Rarefaction showed sorted-subset sequencing was incomplete despite large depth.

This sequence originates from a man aged 25-40 years in good health. The chain joins TRBV9 to TRBJ1-1, with D unresolved. The source material was naive CD8+ T cells sorted from blood. The CDR3 is CASSGPARTNTEAFF. The CDR3 bases are TGTGCCAGCAGCGGCCCGGCTCGGACGAACACTGAAGCTTTCTTT.